These 22 T cell receptor beta chains originate from one sample sequenced in a study of beta chain features in type 1 diabetes (dated by TCRdb to between 2017 and 2018). The receptor library was made with the immunoSEQ multiplex PCR assay. The entire amount of isolated RNA was reverse transcribed using the High Capacity cDNA Reverse Transcription Kit, so the sequenced TCRB transcripts were expressed ones. TCRdb's version of the immuneACCESS table is confined to in-frame rearrangements and falls short of the full clone set. An unresolved V gene accounts for under half of the shortfall where checked; the remainder is of unknown origin. This sample has roughly 350,000 clones in its table, and 11% of those were observed once. About 0.015% of the sample belongs to the ten largest clones. Sequenced material: naive CD4+ T cells from blood. The cell subset or site label corresponds to: true naive CD4+ T cells. The receptors were gathered from a woman under 40 in good health.

The chain employs TRBV7-2 and TRBJ1-5; D not certain. CDR3 size: 15 residues. The germline V gene encodes CDR1 SGHTA and CDR2 FQGNSA. V dropped 1 base and J dropped 0 bases, with 7 bases sitting between them. In nucleotides, the CDR3 is TGTGCCAGCAGCTTAGGTGTCGGTAGCAATCAGCCCCAGCATTTT. This encodes CASSLGVGSNQPQHF.

Here the CDR3 reads CASSAGTGGPVGTEAFF. CDR3 DNA: TGTGCCAGCAGCGCCGGGACAGGGGGACCCGTCGGCACTGAAGCTTTCTTT. The rearrangement links TRBV7-3 to TRBJ1-1; 11 bases map to TRBD1. This CDR3 comprises 17 residues. Germline-derived CDR1 and CDR2 are SGHTA and FQGTGA. Trimming at V came to 5 bases and at J to 4 bases, leaving 12 bases not matched to a gene.

This clone showed up just a few times. This chain uses TRBV19 with TRBJ2-1; TRBD2 aligns across 7 bases. V lost 3 bases, J lost 4 bases, and 6 bases stayed unmatched. The CDR3 covers 15 residues. CDR1 is LNHDA, CDR2 SQIVND, per germline (reference sequence). The CDR3 region has the DNA TGTGCCAGTAGTATGGCGGGAGAGGGTTACAATGAGCAGTTCTTC. Translating gives CASSMAGEGYNEQFF.

The chain combines TRBV28 with TRBJ2-2; D might be TRBD2 (6 bases). From germline, CDR1 is MDHEN and CDR2 SYDVKM. The V and J ends lost 8 bases and 1 base respectively, with 11 bases between them. The CDR3 covers 14 residues. The CDR3 protein is CASAGPGNTGELFF. CDR3 DNA sequence: TGTGCCAGCGCGGGACCAGGGAACACCGGGGAGCTGTTTTTT.

The gene calls are TRBV12-5 and TRBJ2-7; 7 positions agree with TRBD2. The CDR3 is 18 residues long. V trimming: 5 bases; J trimming: 4 bases; junction bases outside the gene matches: 20. CDR1 and CDR2 (germline): LGHNT, FRNRAP. This chain's CDR3 is CASGTPGGSGLGEYEQYF. CDR3 nucleotide sequence: TGTGCTAGTGGTACACCTGGAGGTAGCGGGTTAGGGGAATACGAGCAGTACTTC.

This clone came up a few times. V gene TRBV18 combines with J gene TRBJ2-7; TRBD1 aligns across 9 bases. J gave up 4 bases and V 5 bases, and 9 bases lay outside the gene matches. The CDR3 runs to 15 residues. Germline V CDR1 and CDR2: KGHSH, LQKENI. The DNA for the CDR3 is TGTGCCAGCTCATCAACCCGGGACAGGGTGTACGAGCAGTACTTC. This gives the protein CASSSTRDRVYEQYF.

This clone occurred a few times. The chain uses TRBV30 and TRBJ2-1, with 9 bases identical to TRBD2. V lost 7 bases to trimming and J lost 3 bases; unmatched junction nucleotides: 7. The CDR3 totals 14 residues. CDR1 and CDR2 (germline): GTSNPN, SVGIG (reference sequence). The CDR3 bases are TGTGCCTTAAAGCGGGAGGTTTACTACAATGAGCAGTTCTTC. As protein: CALKREVYYNEQFF.

A few counts support this clone. The rearrangement joins TRBV25-1 to TRBJ1-1; TRBD1 matches at 8 bases. Per germline, CDR1 MGHDK and CDR2 SYGVNS. V gave up 6 bases and J gave up 1 base; unmatched junction bases: 4. The length of the CDR3 is 14 residues. CDR3 nucleotides: TGTGCCAGCAGCGGGGGGACAGGGAACACTGAAGCTTTCTTT. Translated: CASSGGTGNTEAFF.

The chain employs TRBV15 and TRBJ2-5; TRBD1 matches 9 bases. This CDR3 is 15 amino acids long. Germline loops: CDR1 LNHNV, CDR2 YYDKDF (reference sequence). V lost 2 bases and J lost 1; bases outside the gene matches: 2. CDR3 in amino acids: CATSRWDRAQETQYF. CDR3 in DNA: TGTGCCACCAGCAGATGGGACAGGGCCCAAGAGACCCAGTACTTC.

This clone appeared a few times. The chain has TRBV18 and TRBJ2-1, with a weak D call TRBD1 (5 bases). V shed 6 bases and J shed 8 bases, with 14 bases lying between them. This CDR3 spans 13 amino acids. Germline CDR1 KGHSH, CDR2 LQKENI. The CDR3, as DNA: TGTGCCAGCTCCAGGGTTGGGGCCGATGAGCAGTTCTTC. Protein: CASSRVGADEQFF.

This clone was detected a few times. J is TRBJ1-3 and V is TRBV18; D possibly corresponds to TRBD1 (5 bases). CDR3 length: 16 residues. Deletions cut 1 base from V and 0 bases from J, with 10 bases between. Germline lookup yields CDR1 KGHSH and CDR2 LQKENI. CDR3 sequence reads: CASSPRQGYSGNTIYF. The DNA of the CDR3 is TGTGCCAGCTCACCACGGCAGGGCTACTCTGGAAACACCATATATTTT.

This clone turned up a few times. The CDR3 region is CASSQDLVTQGAVAYGYTF. Here the CDR3 DNA reads TGCGCCAGCAGCCAAGATTTAGTCACCCAGGGGGCCGTGGCCTATGGCTACACCTTC. The chain is built from TRBV4-3 and TRBJ1-2, with TRBD1 matching 8 bases. The CDR3 contains 19 residues. Trimming at V came to 0 bases and at J to 4 bases, leaving 16 bases not matched to a gene. CDR1 and CDR2 (germline): LGHNA, YSLEER.

This clone was seen a few times. V usage is TRBV6-5 and J usage is TRBJ2-6, with D possibly TRBD1 on 5 matching bases. This CDR3 comprises 16 residues. Germline CDR1 reads MNHEY; CDR2 reads SVGAGI. V shed 4 bases and J shed 3 bases, with 13 bases lying between them. CDR3 sequence (DNA): TGTGCCAGCAGTTCCACAGACAGCCTTGGGGCCAACGTCCTGACTTTC. It codes for CASSSTDSLGANVLTF.

This clone was detected only a few times. The V call is TRBV2, the J call TRBJ1-4; the D is unclear. The CDR3 runs 17 residues. In germline, CDR1 is SNHLY, CDR2 FYNNEI. The V gene lost 0 bases and the J gene lost 5 bases, with 16 bases spanning the gap. CDR3 coding DNA: TGTGCCAGCAGTGAAGCGGTGCGGGCGATCGCCAATGAAAAACTGTTTTTT. Residues: CASSEAVRAIANEKLFF.

The rearrangement uses TRBV11-2 and TRBJ1-1; TRBD1 is a possible D gene (5 bases). CDR1 and CDR2 (germline): SGHAT, FQNNGV. V lost 5 bases and J lost 1, with 8 bases in between. The CDR3 consists of 13 residues. CDR3 sequence reads: CASSNGQNTEAFF. CDR3 nucleotide sequence: TGTGCCAGCAGCAATGGACAGAACACTGAAGCTTTCTTT.

There are a few counts of this clone. The chain joins TRBV7-2 to TRBJ1-1; 8 bases line up with TRBD1. CDR3 length equals 12 residues. Germline V gives CDR1 SGHTA, CDR2 FQGNSA. V trimming: 5 bases; J trimming: 6 bases; junction bases outside the gene matches: 2. CDR3 sequence (DNA): TGTGCCAGCAGCCAGACAGGGGCTGAAGCTTTCTTT. It translates to CASSQTGAEAFF.

This clone was found a few times. The rearrangement links TRBV28 to TRBJ2-1, with 14 bases identical to TRBD2. The CDR3 is 15 residues long. CDR1 is MDHEN, CDR2 SYDVKM, per germline. V trimming: 8 bases; J trimming: 8 bases; junction bases outside the gene matches: 8. CDR3 amino acids: CASGTSGSPGDEQFF. The CDR3 DNA reads as TGTGCCAGCGGGACTAGCGGGAGCCCGGGCGATGAGCAGTTCTTC.

The rearrangement links TRBV28 to TRBJ1-2; D is uncertain. The CDR3 sequence is 11 residues long. V was clipped by 11 bases and J by 1 base, with 8 bases between them. Germline-derived CDR1 and CDR2 are MDHEN and SYDVKM. CDR3 region: CASRINYGYTF. DNA of the CDR3: TGTGCCTCTAGGATTAACTATGGCTACACCTTC.

This clone occurred a few times. This chain uses TRBV4-3 with TRBJ2-5; no clear D gene. V dropped 0 bases and J dropped 2 bases, with 13 bases sitting between them. CDR1 and CDR2 from the germline V gene are LGHNA and YSLEER. The CDR3 sequence is 16 residues long. DNA of the CDR3: TGCGCCAGCAGCCAAGATAAGCGCGATTTTCAAGAGACCCAGTACTTC. It encodes CASSQDKRDFQETQYF.

This clone was counted once. This chain links TRBV9 with TRBJ2-5; no definite D call. The germline V and J ends were trimmed by 0 bases and 4 bases, with 13 bases remaining between them. Looked up from germline, CDR1 is SGDLS and CDR2 is YYNGEE. The CDR3 contains 15 residues. CDR3 coding DNA: TGTGCCAGCAGCGTAGAAATGCGGAATAGAGAGACCCAGTACTTC. Translation: CASSVEMRNRETQYF.

Remarks on this clone: Other DNA sequences in the sample encode the same CDR3. V is TRBV18 and J is TRBJ1-5, with 9 bases that match TRBD1. The CDR3 consists of 15 residues. CDR1 and CDR2 (germline): KGHSH, LQKENI. V was clipped by 3 bases and J by 2 bases; unmatched bases: 2. The CDR3 DNA reads as TGTGCCAGCTCACCGGGACAGGGAGGCAATCAGCCCCAGCATTTT. It encodes CASSPGQGGNQPQHF.

The rearrangement links TRBV29-1 to TRBJ2-3, with 12 bases aligning to TRBD2. Germline V lookup: CDR1 SQVTM, CDR2 ANQGSEA. V shed 8 bases, J shed 4 bases, and the junction held 4 bases outside the gene matches. The length of the CDR3 is 13 residues. This CDR3 reads CSTRLAGADTQYF. CDR3 nucleotide sequence: TGCAGCACCAGACTAGCGGGGGCAGATACGCAGTATTTT.